The rows below give T cell receptor beta chains drawn from one sample of a study of cytomegalovirus exposure and HLA in healthy donors. Here immunoSEQ multiplex PCR was the method, and the copy in TCRdb shows in-frame clones only, minus some. The sample has tens of thousands of clones, about 93% seen once. The sequenced sample consisted of PBMCs. The receptors were sampled from a man between 18 and 29 years old in good health and CMV-seropositive. The CDR3 runs from the conserved cysteine through the conserved F or W. D genes are given only for firm matches. The size field is filled for only some rows; it gives once, few, many or a size class.

TRBV5-1	NA	15	TRBJ2-5	TRBD2	CASSLSLAGSSAQYF	TGCGCCAGCAGCTTGTCCCTAGCGGGCTCCTCGGCCCAGTACTTC
TRBV19	NA	10	TRBJ1-1	NA	CASPRVEAFF	TGTGCCAGTCCCCGTGTTGAGGCTTTCTTT
TRBV28	NA	12	TRBJ1-2	NA	CASKVPGYGYTF	TGTGCCAGCAAAGTTCCAGGGTATGGCTACACCTTC
TRBV25-1	NA	18	TRBJ2-3	TRBD1	CASSDETRTGGWTDTQYF	TGTGCCAGCAGTGACGAGACCAGGACAGGGGGCTGGACAGATACGCAGTATTTT
TRBV18	NA	16	TRBJ2-3	TRBD1	CASSRDRGRSTDTQYF	TGTGCCAGCTCAAGGGACAGGGGGCGATCCACAGATACGCAGTATTTT
TRBV11-2	NA	15	TRBJ2-1	TRBD2	CASSQPGGRYNEQFF	TGTGCCAGCAGCCAACCGGGAGGGAGGTACAATGAGCAGTTCTTC
TRBV28	NA	12	TRBJ2-1	NA	CASRTRYNEQFF	TGTGCCAGCAGGACTAGATACAATGAGCAGTTCTTC
TRBV15	NA	17	TRBJ1-1	NA	CATSRGFGQSMNTEAFF	TGTGCCACCAGCAGAGGGTTTGGACAGTCGATGAACACTGAAGCTTTCTTT
TRBV9	NA	15	TRBJ2-1	TRBD2	CASSASGLAENEQFF	TGTGCCAGCAGCGCCTCGGGACTAGCGGAAAATGAGCAGTTCTTC
TRBV19	NA	17	TRBJ1-4	TRBD1	CASSSSGQDRDGEKLFF	TGTGCCAGTAGTTCCTCGGGTCAGGACAGGGATGGAGAAAAACTGTTTTTT
TRBV19	NA	15	TRBJ2-3	NA	CASSPAARFSDTQYF	TGTGCCAGTAGCCCCGCGGCACGGTTCTCAGATACGCAGTATTTT
TRBV7-3	once	14	TRBJ1-1	TRBD1	CASSQGQGGTEAFF	TGTGCCAGCAGCCAGGGACAGGGGGGCACTGAAGCTTTCTTT
TRBV30	NA	15	TRBJ2-2	TRBD1	CAWSLRTGDTGELFF	TGTGCCTGGAGTCTGAGAACAGGGGACACCGGGGAGCTGTTTTTT